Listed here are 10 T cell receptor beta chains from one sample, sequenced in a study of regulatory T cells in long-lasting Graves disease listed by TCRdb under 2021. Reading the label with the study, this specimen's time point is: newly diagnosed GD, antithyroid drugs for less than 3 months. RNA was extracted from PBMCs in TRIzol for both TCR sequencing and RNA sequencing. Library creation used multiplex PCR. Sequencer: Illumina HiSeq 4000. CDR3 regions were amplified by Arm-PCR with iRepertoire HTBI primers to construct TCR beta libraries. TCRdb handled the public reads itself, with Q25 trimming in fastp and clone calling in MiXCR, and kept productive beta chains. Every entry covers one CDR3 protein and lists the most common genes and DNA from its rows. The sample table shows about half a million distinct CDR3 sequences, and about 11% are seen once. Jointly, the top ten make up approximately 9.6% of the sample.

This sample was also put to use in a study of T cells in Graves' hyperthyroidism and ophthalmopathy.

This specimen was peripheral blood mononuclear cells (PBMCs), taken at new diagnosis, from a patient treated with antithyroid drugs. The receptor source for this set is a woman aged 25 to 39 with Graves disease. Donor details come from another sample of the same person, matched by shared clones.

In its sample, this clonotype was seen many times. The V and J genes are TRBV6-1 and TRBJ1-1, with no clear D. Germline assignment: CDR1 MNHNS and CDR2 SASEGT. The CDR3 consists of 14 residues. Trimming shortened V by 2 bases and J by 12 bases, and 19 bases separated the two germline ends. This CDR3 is CASSENVPVTVTFF. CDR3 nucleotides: TGTGCCAGCAGTGAAAATGTTCCCGTGACTGTGACTTTCTTT.

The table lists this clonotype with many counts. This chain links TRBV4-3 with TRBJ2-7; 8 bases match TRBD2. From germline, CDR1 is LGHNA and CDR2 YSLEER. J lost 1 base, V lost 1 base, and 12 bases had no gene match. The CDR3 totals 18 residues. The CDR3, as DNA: TGCGCCAGCAGCCAAGCCGCAGACAGGACTAGCAGGTCCTACGAGCAGTACTTC. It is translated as CASSQAADRTSRSYEQYF.

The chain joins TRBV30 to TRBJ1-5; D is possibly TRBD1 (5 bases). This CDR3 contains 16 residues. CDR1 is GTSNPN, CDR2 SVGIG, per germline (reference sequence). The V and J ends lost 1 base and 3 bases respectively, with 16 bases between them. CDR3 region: CAWSGGTGRPNQPQHF. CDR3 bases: TGTGCCTGGAGTGGAGGGACGGGAAGACCCAATCAGCCCCAGCATTTT. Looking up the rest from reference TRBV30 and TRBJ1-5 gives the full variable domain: SQTIHQWPATLVQPVGSPLSLECTVEGTSNPNLYWYRQAAGRGLQLLFYSVGIGQISSEVPQNLSASRPQDRQFILSSKKLLLSDSGFYLCAWSGGTGRPNQPQHFGDGTRLSIL.

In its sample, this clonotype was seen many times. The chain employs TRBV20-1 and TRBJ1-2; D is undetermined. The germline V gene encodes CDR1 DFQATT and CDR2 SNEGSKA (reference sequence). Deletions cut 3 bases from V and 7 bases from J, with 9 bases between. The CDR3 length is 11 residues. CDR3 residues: CSARFGAGYTF. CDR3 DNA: TGCAGTGCTAGGTTTGGTGCTGGCTACACCTTC.

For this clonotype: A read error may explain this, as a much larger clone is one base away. The DNA for the CDR3 is TGTGCCAACAGAAAAACCGGGACAGGGTTGGATACGCAGTATTTT. It yields the protein CANRKTGTGLDTQYF. This chain joins TRBV7-2 and TRBJ2-3, with TRBD1 matching over 9 bases. The germline CDR1 and CDR2 sequences are SGHTA and FQGNSA. V lost 10 bases and J lost 6; bases outside the gene matches: 14. The CDR3 has 15 amino acids.

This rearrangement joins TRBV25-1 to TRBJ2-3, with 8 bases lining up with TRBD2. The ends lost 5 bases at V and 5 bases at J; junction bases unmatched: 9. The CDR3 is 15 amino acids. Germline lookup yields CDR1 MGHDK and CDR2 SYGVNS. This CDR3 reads CASSPPGGRIDTQYF. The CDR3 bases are TGTGCCAGCAGTCCCCCGGGAGGGCGGATAGATACGCAGTATTTT.

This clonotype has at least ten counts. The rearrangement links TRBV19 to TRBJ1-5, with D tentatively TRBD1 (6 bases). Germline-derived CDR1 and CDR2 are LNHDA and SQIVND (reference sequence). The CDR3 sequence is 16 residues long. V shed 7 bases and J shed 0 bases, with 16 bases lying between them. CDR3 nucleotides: TGTGCCAGTACTTCAAAGGGGGGTTATAGCAATCAGCCCCAGCATTTT. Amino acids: CASTSKGGYSNQPQHF.

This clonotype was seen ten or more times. CDR3 in DNA: TGTGCCAGCAGCTTACTAGCGGGAGGCTACAATGAGCAGTTCTTC. Translated, it gives CASSLLAGGYNEQFF. The J gene is TRBJ2-1, the V gene TRBV12-3 or TRBV12-4; TRBD2 matches 12 bases. The CDR3 has 15 amino acids. V was clipped by 6 bases and J by 3 bases; unmatched bases: 3.

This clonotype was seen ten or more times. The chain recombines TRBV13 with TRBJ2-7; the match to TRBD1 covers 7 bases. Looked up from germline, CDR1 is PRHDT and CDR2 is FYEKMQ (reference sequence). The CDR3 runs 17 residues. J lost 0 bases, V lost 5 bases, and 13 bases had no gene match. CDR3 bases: TGTGCCAGCAGCGTAACCGGGACAGCGTTGGGCTCCTACGAGCAGTACTTC. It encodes CASSVTGTALGSYEQYF.

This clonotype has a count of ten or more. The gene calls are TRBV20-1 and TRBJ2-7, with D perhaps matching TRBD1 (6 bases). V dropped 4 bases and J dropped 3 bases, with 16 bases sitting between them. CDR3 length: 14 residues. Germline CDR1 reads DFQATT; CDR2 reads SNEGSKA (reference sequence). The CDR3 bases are TGCAGTGCTACCCCGGACAGCCCCCGCTACGAGCAGTACTTC. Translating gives CSATPDSPRYEQYF.